The 32 T cell receptor beta chains below all came from one sample that was sequenced in a study of post-analysis software for immune sequencing data. These TCRs' antigens remain unknown. The TCR beta cDNA libraries contained unique molecular identifiers. TCRdb passed the PCR reads through MiXCR, listing each CDR3 protein once. The sample lists under 650,000 distinct CDR3 sequences, about 44% occurring once. Study conclusions and caveats: Patients showed TRBV5-6, TRBV5-1 and TRBV20-1 among about five TRBV segments more frequent than in controls.

Specimen: blood. These receptors were taken from a girl aged 10-17 years with multiple sclerosis.

The J gene is TRBJ1-5, the V gene TRBV7-2; TRBD1 is a possible D gene (5 bases). Germline loops: CDR1 SGHTA, CDR2 FQGNSA. Deletions cut 1 base from V and 3 bases from J, with 13 bases between. The CDR3 sequence is 16 residues long. DNA for the CDR3: TGTGCCAGCAGCTTAGTATCCCAGGGATTCAATCAGCCCCAGCATTTT. Protein sequence: CASSLVSQGFNQPQHF.

V usage is TRBV28 and J usage is TRBJ2-1; D is unresolved. The CDR3 length is 15 residues. Trimming took off 3 bases at V and 3 bases at J, with 12 bases between the two ends. The V gene's germline CDR1 is MDHEN and CDR2 SYDVKM. In DNA, the CDR3 is TGTGCCAGCAGTTTGGGCCTAGGTGACTACAATGAGCAGTTCTTC. Translation: CASSLGLGDYNEQFF.

This clonotype was counted between two and nine times. The chain uses TRBV6-6 and TRBJ1-2; 9 bases line up with TRBD1. The CDR3 extends over 16 amino acids. Germline values: CDR1 MNHNY, CDR2 SVGAGI (reference sequence). V was pared by 4 bases and J by 0 bases, with 6 bases of the junction left unmatched. This chain's CDR3 is CASSSGQGITNYGYTF. DNA for the CDR3: TGTGCCAGCAGTTCGGGACAGGGAATCACTAACTATGGCTACACCTTC.

Notes on this clonotype: Compared with germline, one end of the junction differs, possibly owing to a read error. The chain joins TRBV27 to TRBJ2-1; 7 bases are shared with TRBD1. CDR1 MNHEY and CDR2 SMNVEV come from the germline V gene (reference sequence). This CDR3 contains 16 residues. The CDR3, as DNA: TGTGCCAGCAGTCCAATCCTGAGGGGGCGAGGCAATGGGCAGTTCTTC. Encoded protein: CASSPILRGRGNGQFF.

This clonotype has a handful of counts. V is TRBV5-1 and J is TRBJ2-3; the match to TRBD1 covers 9 bases. This CDR3 comprises 17 residues. Germline V CDR1 and CDR2: SGHRS, YFSETQ. With V trimmed by 2 bases and J by 2 bases, 9 bases remained unmatched. The CDR3 DNA sequence: TGCGCCAGCAGCTTCGGGTCCACAGGGGGCAACACAGATACGCAGTATTTT. Its translation is CASSFGSTGGNTDTQYF. The whole variable domain, filled in from reference TRBV5-1 and TRBJ2-3, reads KAGVTQTPRYLIKTRGQQVTLSCSPISGHRSVSWYQQTPGQGLQFLFEYFSETQRNKGNFPGRFSGRQFSNSRSEMNVSTLELGDSALYLCASSFGSTGGNTDTQYFGPGTRLTVL.

This rearrangement joins TRBV28 to TRBJ1-5; D unclear. CDR3 length: 18 residues. Germline V gene lookup returns CDR1 MDHEN and CDR2 SYDVKM. Trimming removed 0 bases from V and 4 bases from J, with 19 bases in between. CDR3 amino acids: CASSLWKSIDLGNQPQHF. The CDR3 nucleotides are TGTGCCAGCAGTTTATGGAAGTCAATAGATTTGGGGAATCAGCCCCAGCATTTT.

The gene calls are TRBV7-9 and TRBJ2-1; D is undetermined. The V and J ends lost 0 bases and 5 bases respectively, with 14 bases between them. The CDR3 length is 16 residues. Germline assignment: CDR1 SEHNR and CDR2 FQNEAQ (reference sequence). The CDR3 loop reads CASSLADPRRDNEQFF. CDR3 sequence (DNA): TGTGCCAGCAGCTTAGCGGACCCCCGGAGAGACAATGAGCAGTTCTTC.

The J gene is TRBJ2-6, the V gene TRBV7-3; perhaps TRBD1 as D (6 bases). Germline V gene sequence: CDR1 SGHTA, CDR2 FQGTGA. This CDR3 is 15 amino acids long. V was trimmed by 1 base and J by 2 bases, leaving 6 bases between them. CDR3 protein: CASSLRQAGANVLTF. In DNA form, the CDR3 reads TGTGCCAGCAGCTTAAGACAGGCTGGGGCCAACGTCCTGACTTTC.

The rearrangement links TRBV5-6 to TRBJ1-1; 9 positions agree with TRBD1. This CDR3 spans 14 amino acids. Germline V gene data show CDR1 as SGHDT and CDR2 as YYEEEE. V lost 3 bases to trimming and J lost 3 bases; unmatched junction nucleotides: 3. CDR3: CASSSTGGDTEAFF. The CDR3 region has the DNA TGTGCCAGCAGCTCCACAGGGGGCGACACTGAAGCTTTCTTT.

This chain uses TRBV10-3 with TRBJ1-1; 8 nucleotides agree with TRBD1. After removal of 4 bases from V and 0 bases from J, the junction contained 1 base not matched to a gene. The germline CDR1 and CDR2 sequences are ENHRY and SYGVKD. This CDR3 has 14 amino acids. Here the CDR3 reads CAISGGQVNTEAFF. As DNA, the CDR3 is TGTGCCATCAGTGGGGGACAGGTGAACACTGAAGCTTTCTTT.

This clonotype has only a few counts. CDR3 in DNA: TGCAGCGGGGGACAGGGGAGAAGTGAAAAACTGTTTTTT. Its protein is CSGGQGRSEKLFF. V gene TRBV29-1 combines with J gene TRBJ1-4, with 10 bases matching TRBD1. V was clipped by 7 bases and J by 7 bases; unmatched bases: 6. The CDR3 has 13 residues. From germline, CDR1 is SQVTM and CDR2 ANQGSEA.

In its sample, this clonotype was seen a few times. The V gene is TRBV9, the J gene TRBJ2-3, with D uncertain. The V end was cut by 2 bases, the J end by 3 bases, with 16 bases between. The length of the CDR3 is 16 residues. Germline CDR1 and CDR2: SGDLS and YYNGEE. CDR3 sequence (DNA): TGTGCCAGCAGCGTCGGCCAGGCCCCCAAGACAGATACGCAGTATTTT. Its protein product is CASSVGQAPKTDTQYF.

This chain links TRBV12-5 with TRBJ2-1; 8 bases agree with TRBD2. Germline V gene data show CDR1 as LGHNT and CDR2 as FRNRAP. This CDR3 contains 18 residues. Trimming at V came to 2 bases and at J to 9 bases, leaving 18 bases not matched to a gene. As DNA, the CDR3 is TGTGCTAGTGGTTTGCCGCCTCCACGGGGGGGGTTTAAGGGTGAGCAGTTCTTC. This encodes CASGLPPPRGGFKGEQFF.

Only a few counts were recorded for this clonotype. The CDR3 loop reads CASSFGLATNTGELFF. The CDR3 bases are TGTGCCAGCAGTTTCGGGCTAGCGACGAACACCGGGGAGCTGTTTTTT. The J gene is TRBJ2-2, the V gene TRBV12-3 or TRBV12-4; maybe TRBD2 (6 bases). V lost 3 bases and J 0 bases, leaving 11 bases between the germline ends. This CDR3 spans 16 amino acids.

The chain carries TRBV5-5 and TRBJ2-4; D gene uncertain. The J call is doubtful: the DNA matches TRBJ2-7 better. The CDR3 consists of 15 residues. Germline V gene lookup returns CDR1 SGHKS and CDR2 YYEKEE (reference sequence). Written as DNA, the CDR3 is TGTGCCAGCAGCTTTCGGTCTAGATCGGGCTACGAGCAGTACTTC. Its translation: CASSFRSRSGYEQYF.

The rearrangement uses TRBV7-8 and TRBJ2-3; possibly TRBD1 for D (6 bases). V was shortened by 2 bases and J by 4 bases, with 19 bases between the two germline ends. The CDR3 spans 17 residues. Germline loops: CDR1 SGHVS, CDR2 FQNEAQ. Here the CDR3 reads CASSLSTGFSRSDTQYF. In nucleotides, the CDR3 is TGTGCCAGCAGCTTATCTACAGGGTTTTCTCGGTCAGATACGCAGTATTTT.

This clonotype has just a few counts. This chain links TRBV12-3 or TRBV12-4 with TRBJ2-7; possible D gene TRBD1, 5 bases. V was trimmed by 2 bases and J by 4 bases, leaving 15 bases between them. CDR3 length: 15 amino acids. The chain's CDR3 is CASSLQGVPSYEQYF. In nucleotides, the CDR3 is TGTGCCAGCAGTTTACAGGGCGTCCCGTCGTACGAGCAGTACTTC.

V and J are TRBV7-9 and TRBJ2-1, with a weak D call TRBD2 (5 bases). The CDR3 spans 15 residues. V lost 8 bases and J 0 bases, leaving 14 bases between the germline ends. Germline CDR1 SEHNR, CDR2 FQNEAQ (reference sequence). The CDR3 is CASQAPGSSYNEQFF. The CDR3 nucleotides are TGTGCCAGCCAAGCTCCGGGGAGCTCCTACAATGAGCAGTTCTTC.

This clonotype has a handful of counts. This chain links TRBV9 with TRBJ2-1; 7 bases are a match to TRBD2. V was clipped by 6 bases and J by 7 bases; unmatched bases: 10. Germline assignment: CDR1 SGDLS and CDR2 YYNGEE. The CDR3 extends over 14 amino acids. In DNA form, the CDR3 reads TGTGCCAGCACCCCGGGAGGTCCTAGTAATGAGCAGTTCTTC. Protein: CASTPGGPSNEQFF.

This clonotype came up a few times. The chain joins TRBV6-5 to TRBJ1-5, with 7 bases lining up with TRBD1. CDR1 and CDR2 from the germline V gene are MNHEY and SVGAGI. V gave up 4 bases and J gave up 4 bases; unmatched junction bases: 16. This CDR3 region has 18 residues. The CDR3 loop is CASSSVETGRNRNQPQHF. CDR3 DNA: TGTGCCAGCAGTTCCGTTGAGACAGGGAGGAATCGGAATCAGCCCCAGCATTTT.

In this sample, this clonotype turned up a few times. This chain connects TRBV29-1 to TRBJ1-4; D not certain. Trimming took off 4 bases at V and 7 bases at J, with 13 bases between the two ends. CDR3 length: 13 residues. The germline V gene encodes CDR1 SQVTM and CDR2 ANQGSEA. This CDR3 is CSVGFMGGEKLFF. For the CDR3, the DNA is TGCAGCGTTGGGTTCATGGGTGGTGAAAAACTGTTTTTT.

The chain recombines TRBV20-1 with TRBJ1-1; the match to TRBD1 covers 8 bases. Germline V gene data show CDR1 as DFQATT and CDR2 as SNEGSKA (reference sequence). V lost 3 bases to trimming and J lost 7 bases; unmatched junction nucleotides: 10. This CDR3 is built from 14 residues. CDR3 bases: TGCAGTGCTAGGCAGACAGGGGATAGGGGTGAAGCTTTCTTT. Translating gives CSARQTGDRGEAFF.

For this clonotype: The junction departs from germline at one end; a sequencing error may be responsible. The V call is TRBV7-3, the J call TRBJ2-2, with 8 nucleotides matching TRBD2. Germline values: CDR1 SGHTA, CDR2 FQGTGA. This CDR3 comprises 16 residues. The CDR3 coding sequence is TGTGCCGGCAGCTTAGGAGGAGCGGGGGAGACCGGGGAGCTGTTTTTT. Its protein is CAGSLGGAGETGELFF.

The V gene is TRBV7-2, the J gene TRBJ2-1, with 7 bases aligning to TRBD1. CDR1 is SGHTA, CDR2 FQGNSA, per germline. Trimming took 5 bases from V and 2 from J; bases not matched to a gene: 3. The CDR3 has 14 residues. The CDR3, as DNA: TGTGCCAGCAGCGGGACAGCTCCCTACAATGAGCAGTTCTTC. This codes for CASSGTAPYNEQFF.

The chain links TRBV4-2 to TRBJ2-3, with 15 positions matching TRBD2. V gave up 3 bases and J gave up 6 bases; unmatched junction bases: 4. CDR1 LGHNA and CDR2 YNFKEQ come from the germline V gene. This CDR3 comprises 16 residues. CDR3 protein: CASSQPGTSGGDTQYF. DNA for the CDR3: TGTGCCAGCAGCCAGCCCGGGACTAGCGGGGGGGATACGCAGTATTTT.

This clonotype was seen only a few times. The chain recombines TRBV5-1 with TRBJ2-6; 7 bases match TRBD1. Germline CDR1 is SGHRS and CDR2 is YFSETQ. V dropped 3 bases and J dropped 0; count of bases not matched to a gene: 6. This CDR3 has 17 amino acids. The CDR3 spells CASSSLGQASGANVLTF. CDR3 sequence (DNA): TGCGCCAGCAGCTCCCTCGGACAGGCCTCTGGGGCCAACGTCCTGACTTTC.

This chain uses TRBV29-1 with TRBJ2-7; 10 nucleotides align to TRBD2. Germline V gives CDR1 SQVTM, CDR2 ANQGSEA. Trimming removed 5 bases from V and 5 bases from J; junction bases left unmatched: 9. This CDR3 comprises 14 residues. The CDR3 coding sequence is TGCAGCGTTCACGCTAGCGGGAGCGTCGACGAGCAGTACTTC. It codes for CSVHASGSVDEQYF.

As to this clonotype: Given a much more abundant clone one base away, this may be a read error. The genes are TRBV9 and TRBJ2-1; D may be TRBD1 or TRBD2 (5 bases each). Germline V gene sequence: CDR1 SGDLS, CDR2 YYNGEE. The CDR3 has 15 residues. The V gene lost 0 bases and the J gene lost 6 bases, with 13 bases spanning the gap. CDR3 DNA: TGTGCCAGCAGCGTAGTGGGACGAGCAGTCAATGAGCAGTTCTTC. This gives the protein CASSVVGRAVNEQFF. Full variable domain (rest looked up from reference TRBV9 and TRBJ2-1): DSGVTQTPKHLITATGQRVTLRCSPRSGDLSVYWYQQSLDQGLQFLIQYYNGEERAKGNILERFSAQQFPDLHSELNLSSLELGDSALYFCASSVVGRAVNEQFFGPGTRLTVL.

This clonotype was seen only a few times. CDR3: CASSLSQGEIDEQYF. The CDR3 DNA reads TGCGCCAGCAGCTTGAGCCAGGGTGAAATCGACGAGCAGTACTTC. The chain uses TRBV5-1 and TRBJ2-7; D is possibly TRBD1 (5 bases). V was cut by 1 base and J by 5 bases, with 16 bases left in between. This CDR3 comprises 15 residues. The germline CDR1 and CDR2 sequences are SGHRS and YFSETQ.

The chain carries TRBV12-3 or TRBV12-4 and TRBJ1-5; D is unresolved. V was trimmed by 6 bases and J by 0 bases, leaving 12 bases between them. This CDR3 is built from 15 residues. The CDR3 spells CASSYSSPSNQPQHF. The CDR3 DNA reads as TGTGCCAGCAGCTATAGTTCTCCTAGCAATCAGCCCCAGCATTTT.

This chain joins TRBV7-9 and TRBJ1-1; D remains unclear. CDR3 length: 13 amino acids. Looked up from germline, CDR1 is SEHNR and CDR2 is FQNEAQ (reference sequence). V gave up 1 base and J gave up 3 bases, with 6 bases separating them. DNA of the CDR3: TGTGCCAGCAGCTTAGAGGACCACACTGAAGCTTTCTTT. Its protein is CASSLEDHTEAFF.

This chain uses TRBV12-3 or TRBV12-4 with TRBJ1-2, with TRBD1 as a possible D gene (5 bases). Trimming shortened V by 6 bases and J by 13 bases, and 21 bases separated the two germline ends. The CDR3 is made up of 13 amino acids. The chain's CDR3 is CASSPGMGEVSTF. As DNA, the CDR3 is TGTGCCAGCAGCCCTGGTATGGGGGAAGTTAGCACCTTC.